This TCR beta chain was identified during a study of blood T cell repertoires in COVID-19 (dated by TCRdb to 2019 to 2021). Broadly, across the study: Collaborator samples came from the United States, Italy and Spain and covered acute and convalescent phases of COVID-19. The prospective study material was composed of cDNA or gDNA derived from T cells, B-cell-depleted T cells, or PBMCs. The dataset comprised deeply sampled blood TCRbeta repertoires from subjects exposed to, actively infected with, or recovered from COVID-19. The repertoires were made available in a free public database intended to serve as a resource for research on the immune response to SARS-CoV-2. The samples were drawn from two sources: the first 160 participants of the ongoing ImmuneRACE study, and 1,200 or so subjects contributed by 6 global collaborators. Nearly every sample came with metadata listing a de-identified subject ID, COVID-19 status, age in years and sex. Where HLA class I and class II types were available, the types were taken from metadata supplied by the sample provider, not from assay-based typing. What the authors observed across the whole study: Clinical and demographic metadata were provided uncurated, with the amount varying by source and participant.

A second Seattle source provided samples from volunteer blood donors who had recovered from COVID-19. Collaborating institutions collected whole blood in K2EDTA tubes following their own protocols. Collaborator samples were shipped for TCRbeta analysis as frozen whole blood, isolated PBMCs, or DNA extracted from either sample type. The immunoSEQ Assay, a bias-controlled multiplex PCR, was used to amplify TCRbeta CDR3 regions from genomic DNA. Concerning the study's data processing: The number of nucleated cells in each sample was estimated by amplification of reference gene primers within the assay. To quantify the absolute abundance of each unique TCRbeta CDR3 rearrangement, sequence reads were collapsed and filtered. For each sample, productive Simpson clonality was calculated as the square root of Simpson's diversity index across productive rearrangements. TCRdb provides this immuneACCESS table in a form limited to in-frame rearrangements. Some clones are lacking; in checked studies, under half of them reflect an unresolved V gene, and why the rest are absent is not known. The V and J calls and clone size were taken over from that table, and D and trimming were inferred from the DNA. This sample lists around 250,000 clones; less than 85% were detected once. In total, the top ten clones hold around 4.5% of the sample.

This clone was counted a few times. It has no known antigen specificity. No base-level quality is on record; no much larger clone is a single base apart. Trimming removed 5 bases from V and 6 bases from J, leaving 19 bases between the germline ends. The germline V gene yields LGHNA for CDR1 and YNFKEQ for CDR2. Its CDR3 holds 15 amino acids, cysteine through phenylalanine. Only the CDR3 portion is preserved as DNA: 45 bases, with reading frame beginning at the first base. The source is a man in his fifties or sixties who had recovered from COVID-19. The V gene is TRBV4-2 and the J gene is TRBJ1-2; TRBD1 could be the D gene, as 6 bases match. The sample taken for sequencing was peripheral blood. The CDR3 corresponds to CASSSEVGGRDGYTF. The nucleotide sequence reads TGTGCCAGCAGCTCGGAAGTCGGGGGGCGTGATGGCTACACCTTC.